This T cell receptor (beta chain) was sequenced in a study of OX40 agonist ivuxolimab in advanced cancers. In the study overall: Averaging roughly 60 years in age, with a range of roughly 23 to 80, the cohort was more than 75% male.

CDR3 size: 17 residues. The germline V and J ends were trimmed by 0 bases and 5 bases, with 18 bases remaining between them. Germline V gene lookup returns CDR1 SGHDT and CDR2 YYEEEE. The protocol was immunoSEQ multiplex PCR, while the TCRdb copy is restricted to in-frame clones and leaves out a portion. The table records over 45,000 clones, 93% of them present only once. With respect to this clone: What it binds is unknown.

Study-level points and caveats: Relatively little clonal expansion, among the lowest observed, appeared in partial responders at 0.1-3.0 mg/kg. Low normalized clonal expansion also occurred in some nonresponding patients.

On cycle 4 day 1 and cycle 7 day 1, as well as at baseline, blood was sampled. The V and J genes are TRBV5-6 and TRBJ2-1; no definite D call. This specimen consisted of CD4+ or CD8+ T cells sorted from blood, obtained in a trial of the OX40 agonist ivuxolimab. This TCR was recovered from an adult with an advanced solid tumor such as melanoma, head and neck, liver or kidney cancer. CDR3 in amino acids: CASSLANRGLGNNEQFF. CDR3 in DNA: TGTGCCAGCAGCTTGGCGAACAGAGGTCTTGGTAACAATGAGCAGTTCTTC.